This T cell receptor beta chain was captured in a study of radiation and T cells in renal cell carcinoma. CDR3 length equals 18 residues. With 2 bases removed from V and 2 bases from J, the gap between germline ends came to 19 bases. In germline, CDR1 is ENHRY, CDR2 SYGVKD. The repertoire was sequenced with immunoSEQ multiplex PCR; TCRdb's copy has only in-frame clones and lacks some. Of approximately 120,000 clones listed, around 82% were seen once; the top ten hold roughly 6%. As to time point: blood 2 weeks post-SBRT. Specified treatment: 15 Gy SBRT to primary tumor, nephrectomy 4 weeks later. Radiation-treated patients gave blood at baseline, week 2 and week 4. This clone was seen a handful of times.

The sequence derives from a man in his fifties or sixties with renal cell carcinoma. The rearrangement uses TRBV10-3 and TRBJ1-3; the D gene is possibly TRBD1 (6 bases). Sequencing was performed on blood, taken from a patient whose treatment included radiotherapy and nephrectomy. DNA of the CDR3: TGTGCCATCAGTGAGCAAGTCACGGGGGCAGTGGCTGGAAACACCATATATTTT. Residues: CAISEQVTGAVAGNTIYF.